This TCR beta chain stems from a study of T-cell memory formation after mild COVID-19. J gave up 5 bases and V 4 bases, and 4 bases lay outside the gene matches. The CDR3 spans 15 residues. Germline lookup yields CDR1 MGHRA and CDR2 YSYEKL. TCRdb processed the 5' RACE reads anew with MiXCR; each CDR3 protein has one entry. The top ten clones hold about 8.7% of a sample with 550,000 to 600,000 distinct CDR3 sequences, about 20% of them seen once. The clonotype was recovered from an adult woman who had mild COVID-19 (a few samples of this study predate the infection). Cell type and time point are not known. V gene TRBV4-1 combines with J gene TRBJ2-1, with 11 bases identical to TRBD1. Sequencing input: PBMCs or a T cell subset sorted from them (not recorded which). The CDR3 coding sequence is TGCGCCAGCAGCCGTCGGGACAGGGGGAACAATGAGCAGTTCTTC. This gives the protein CASSRRDRGNNEQFF.